This T cell receptor (beta chain) was recovered during a study of metastatic and nonmetastatic thyroid tumors. TCRdb re-analyzed the PCR reads through MiXCR. This table holds thousands of clones, around 20% found once. By proportion, this clone is medium-sized. The entire patient cohort was treatment-naive prior to thyroid surgery. Sequencing input: adjacent normal tissue. This TCR came from a female donor with papillary thyroid cancer or a benign thyroid nodule (not recorded which). Some clones in this sample may be carry-over from other donors' samples.

CDR3 nucleotides: TGTGCCAGCAGCCCTCAGCCGTCCTCAGAGACCCAGTACTTC. It yields the protein CASSPQPSSETQYF. The J gene is TRBJ2-5, the V gene TRBV3-1; D not certain. This CDR3 is built from 14 residues. The germline V gene encodes CDR1 LGHDT and CDR2 YNNKEL (reference sequence). The ends were cut back, 4 bases at V and 4 bases at J, with 13 bases in the middle.